This T cell receptor beta chain was profiled in a study of regulatory T cells in long-lasting Graves disease. As for the study in general: Newly diagnosed Graves' patients took antithyroid drugs under 3 months.

The authors built TCR beta libraries using iRepertoire HTBI primers and Arm-PCR of CDR3 regions. Each CDR3 protein is one row after TCRdb ran MiXCR on the multiplex PCR reads. The repertoire holds approximately 350,000 distinct CDR3 sequences, approximately 16% seen once, with 25% to 30% in the top ten. Documented time point: newly diagnosed GD, antithyroid drugs for less than 3 months. Isolated PBMC RNA provided the starting material for the TCR library. The V gene's germline CDR1 is SGHKS and CDR2 YYEKEE (reference sequence). CDR3 length: 14 amino acids. Trimming stripped 4 bases from V and 6 bases from J, with 16 bases between. This clonotype was recorded a few times. These data also formed part of another study, on T cells in Graves' hyperthyroidism and ophthalmopathy.

Specimen: peripheral blood mononuclear cells (PBMCs), collected at new diagnosis, from a patient treated with antithyroid drugs. The gene calls are TRBV5-5 and TRBJ1-2, with D perhaps matching TRBD1 (5 bases). This clonotype was obtained from a man aged 35 to 55 with Graves disease. CDR3 region: CASSPLFWGNGYTF. DNA for the CDR3: TGTGCCAGCAGCCCCTTATTTTGGGGCAATGGCTACACCTTC.